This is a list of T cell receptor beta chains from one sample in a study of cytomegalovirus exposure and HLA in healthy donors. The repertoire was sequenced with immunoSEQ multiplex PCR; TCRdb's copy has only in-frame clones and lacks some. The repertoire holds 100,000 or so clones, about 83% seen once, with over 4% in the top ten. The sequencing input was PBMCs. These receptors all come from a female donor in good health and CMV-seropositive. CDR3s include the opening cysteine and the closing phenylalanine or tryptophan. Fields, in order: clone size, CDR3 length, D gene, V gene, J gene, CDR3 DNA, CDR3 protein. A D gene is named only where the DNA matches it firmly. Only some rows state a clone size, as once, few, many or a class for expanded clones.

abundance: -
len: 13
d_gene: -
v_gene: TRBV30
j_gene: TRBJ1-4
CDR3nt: TGTGCCTGGAGTGCTTGGGGGCATGAAAAACTGTTTTTT
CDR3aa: CAWSAWGHEKLFF

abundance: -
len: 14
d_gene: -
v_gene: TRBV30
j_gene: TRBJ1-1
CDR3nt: TGTGCCTGGACAGGGTTTAGGGTGAACACTGAAGCTTTCTTT
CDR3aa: CAWTGFRVNTEAFF

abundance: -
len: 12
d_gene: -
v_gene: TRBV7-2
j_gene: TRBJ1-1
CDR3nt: TGTGCCAGCAGCTTAATCGGCACTGAAGCTTTCTTT
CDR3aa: CASSLIGTEAFF

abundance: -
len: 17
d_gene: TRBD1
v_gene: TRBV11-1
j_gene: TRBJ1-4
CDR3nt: TGTGCCAGCAGCCCTGGGACAGCCGATGGTACTAATGAAAAACTGTTTTTT
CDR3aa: CASSPGTADGTNEKLFF

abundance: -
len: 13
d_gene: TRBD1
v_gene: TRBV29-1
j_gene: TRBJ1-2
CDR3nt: TGCAGTAGTACGGGACAGGGGGGGAATGGCTACACCTTC
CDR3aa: CSSTGQGGNGYTF

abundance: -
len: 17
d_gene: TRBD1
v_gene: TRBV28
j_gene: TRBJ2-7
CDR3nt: TGTGCCAGCAGTCAACCCGCCCCCGGACAGGGGGCACGGGAGCAGTACTTC
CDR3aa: CASSQPAPGQGAREQYF

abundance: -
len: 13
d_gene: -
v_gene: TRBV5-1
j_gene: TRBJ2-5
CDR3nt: TGCGCCAGCAGCTTGCCCGGGGTGGAGACCCAGTACTTC
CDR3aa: CASSLPGVETQYF

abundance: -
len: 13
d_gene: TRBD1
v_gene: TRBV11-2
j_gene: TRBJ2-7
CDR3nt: TGTGCCAGCAGCAGAGACAGGGGCGACGAGCAGTACTTC
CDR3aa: CASSRDRGDEQYF

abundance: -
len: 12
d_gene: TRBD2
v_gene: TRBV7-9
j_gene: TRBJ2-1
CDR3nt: TGTGCCAGCAGTCTTCGGGAGGGTGAGCAGTTCTTC
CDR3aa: CASSLREGEQFF

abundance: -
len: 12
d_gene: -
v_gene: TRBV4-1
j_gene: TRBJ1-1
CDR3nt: TGCGCCAGCAGCCAAGGACTCACTGAAGCTTTCTTT
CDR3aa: CASSQGLTEAFF

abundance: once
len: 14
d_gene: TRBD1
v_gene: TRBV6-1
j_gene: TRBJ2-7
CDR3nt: TGTGCCAGCAGTGCGCGACAGGGCTCCGACGAGCAGTACTTC
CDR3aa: CASSARQGSDEQYF

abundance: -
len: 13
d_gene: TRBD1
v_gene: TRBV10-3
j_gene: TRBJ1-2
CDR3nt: TGTGCCATCAGTGGTCAGGGGGCGCATGGCTACACCTTC
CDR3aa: CAISGQGAHGYTF

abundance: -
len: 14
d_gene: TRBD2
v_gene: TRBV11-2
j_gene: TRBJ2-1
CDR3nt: TGTGCCAGCAGCCCTAACCTCCGACTAGCCGACCAGTTCTTC
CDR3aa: CASSPNLRLADQFF

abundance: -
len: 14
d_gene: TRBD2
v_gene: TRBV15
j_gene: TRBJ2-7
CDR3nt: TGTGCCACCAGCAGACTAGCGGGAGGCTACGAGCAGTACTTC
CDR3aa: CATSRLAGGYEQYF

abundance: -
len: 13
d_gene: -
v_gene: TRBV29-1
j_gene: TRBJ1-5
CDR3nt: TGCAGCGTTGAGGCAGGGGATAGGCAGCCCCAGCATTTT
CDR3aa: CSVEAGDRQPQHF

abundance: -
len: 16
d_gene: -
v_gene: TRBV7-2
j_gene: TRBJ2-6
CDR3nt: TGTGCCAGCAGCTTAGGACAGCTCTCTGGGGCCAACGTCCTGACTTTC
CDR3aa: CASSLGQLSGANVLTF

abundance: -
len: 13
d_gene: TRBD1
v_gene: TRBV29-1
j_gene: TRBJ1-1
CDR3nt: TGCAGCGTTGGTGAGACAGGGGGCACTGAAGCCTTCTTT
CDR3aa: CSVGETGGTEAFF

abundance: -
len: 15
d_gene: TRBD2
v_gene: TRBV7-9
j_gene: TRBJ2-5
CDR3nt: TGTGCCAGCAGCCCCCATAGCGGGAGGGCAGAGACCCAGTACTTC
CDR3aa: CASSPHSGRAETQYF

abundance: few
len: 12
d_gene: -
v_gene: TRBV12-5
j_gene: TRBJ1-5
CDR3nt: TGTGCTAGTAGCCAGGGCAATCAGCCCCAGCATTTT
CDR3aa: CASSQGNQPQHF

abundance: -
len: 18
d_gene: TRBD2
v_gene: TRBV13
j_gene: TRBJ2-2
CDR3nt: TGTGCCAGCAGCTTATCCTCTGGGACTAGCGGGCTCACCGGGGAGCTGTTTTTT
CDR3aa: CASSLSSGTSGLTGELFF

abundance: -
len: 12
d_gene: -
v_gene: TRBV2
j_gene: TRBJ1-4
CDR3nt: TGTGCCAGCAACAGGCATAATGAAAAACTGTTTTTT
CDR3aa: CASNRHNEKLFF

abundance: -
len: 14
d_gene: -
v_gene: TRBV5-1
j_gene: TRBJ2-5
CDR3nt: TGCGCCAGCAGCCGCTCAGGACAGCAAGAGACCCAGTACTTC
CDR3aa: CASSRSGQQETQYF

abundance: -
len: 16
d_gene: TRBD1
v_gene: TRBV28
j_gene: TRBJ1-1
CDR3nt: TGTGCCAGCAGGGCCTCCGGGACAGGGGGCAAAACTGAAGCTTTCTTT
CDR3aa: CASRASGTGGKTEAFF

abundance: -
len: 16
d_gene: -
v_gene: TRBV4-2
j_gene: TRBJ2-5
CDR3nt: TGTGCCAGCAGCCAAACCCTGGGAGGGACACAAGAGACCCAGTACTTC
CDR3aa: CASSQTLGGTQETQYF

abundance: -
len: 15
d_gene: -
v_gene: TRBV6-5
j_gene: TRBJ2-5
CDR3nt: TGTGCCAGCAGTAAAAACAGGGTACGGCAAGAGACCCAGTACTTC
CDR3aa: CASSKNRVRQETQYF

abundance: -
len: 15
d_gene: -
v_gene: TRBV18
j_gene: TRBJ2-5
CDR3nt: TGTGCCAGCTCACCGGGAGGCGGATCAGGAGAGACCCAGTACTTC
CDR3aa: CASSPGGGSGETQYF

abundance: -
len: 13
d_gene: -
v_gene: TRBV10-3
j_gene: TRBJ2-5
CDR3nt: TGTGCCATCAGTCGGACAGAACAAGAGACCCAGTACTTC
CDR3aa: CAISRTEQETQYF

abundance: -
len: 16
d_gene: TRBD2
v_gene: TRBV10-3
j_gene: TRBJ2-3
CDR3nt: TGTGCCATCAGGCCAGGACTAGCGGGGGGCACAGATACGCAGTATTTT
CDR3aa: CAIRPGLAGGTDTQYF